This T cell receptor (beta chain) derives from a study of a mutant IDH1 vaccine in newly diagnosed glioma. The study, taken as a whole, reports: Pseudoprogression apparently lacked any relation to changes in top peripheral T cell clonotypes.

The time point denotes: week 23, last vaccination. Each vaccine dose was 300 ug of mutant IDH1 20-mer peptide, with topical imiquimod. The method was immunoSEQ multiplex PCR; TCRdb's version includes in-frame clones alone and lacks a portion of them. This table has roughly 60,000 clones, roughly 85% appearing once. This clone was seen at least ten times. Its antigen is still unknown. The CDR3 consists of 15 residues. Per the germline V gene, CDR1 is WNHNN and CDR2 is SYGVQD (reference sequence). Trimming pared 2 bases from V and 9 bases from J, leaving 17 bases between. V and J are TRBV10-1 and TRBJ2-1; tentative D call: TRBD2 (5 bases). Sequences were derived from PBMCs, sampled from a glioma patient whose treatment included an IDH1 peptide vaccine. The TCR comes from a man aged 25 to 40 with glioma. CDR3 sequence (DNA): TGCGCCAGCAGTGAGACCACTAGATCGTGGGGTGAGCAGTTCTTC. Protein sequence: CASSETTRSWGEQFF.